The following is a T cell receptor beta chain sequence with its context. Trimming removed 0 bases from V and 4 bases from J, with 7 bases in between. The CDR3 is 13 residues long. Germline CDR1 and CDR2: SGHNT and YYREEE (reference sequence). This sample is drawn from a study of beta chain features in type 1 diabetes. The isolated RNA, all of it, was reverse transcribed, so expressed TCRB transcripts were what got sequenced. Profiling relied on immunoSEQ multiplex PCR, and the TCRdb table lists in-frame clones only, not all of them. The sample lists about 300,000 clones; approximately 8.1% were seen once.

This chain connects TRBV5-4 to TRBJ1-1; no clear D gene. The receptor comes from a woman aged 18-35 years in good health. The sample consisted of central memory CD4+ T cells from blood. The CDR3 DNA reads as TGTGCCAGCAGCTTGGATGGCAGCACTGAAGCTTTCTTT. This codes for CASSLDGSTEAFF.